Sequencing of this T cell receptor (beta chain) was carried out in a study of post-analysis software for immune sequencing data. Study-level points and caveats: Normalized Chao1 diversity was significantly lower in multiple sclerosis patients than in controls. Among 5 or 6 TRBV segments more frequent in patients than controls were TRBV5-6, TRBV5-1 and TRBV20-1.

On this clonotype itself: Its specificity is not known.

Carried by the TCR beta cDNA libraries were unique molecular identifiers. In TCRdb, the PCR reads were re-called with MiXCR into one record per CDR3 protein. Among around 770,000 distinct CDR3 sequences listed, around 45% were seen once. Germline V lookup: CDR1 SGHNT, CDR2 YENEEA. Trimming took 0 bases from V and 4 from J, leaving 12 bases between them. This CDR3 is 15 amino acids long. The chain uses TRBV11-3 and TRBJ1-1, with D tentatively TRBD1 (6 bases). The sequenced material came from blood. The source is a girl between 5 and 17 years old with multiple sclerosis. The CDR3 loop reads CASSLDSTGSTEAFF. The CDR3 DNA sequence: TGTGCCAGCAGCTTAGACTCAACAGGGTCCACTGAAGCTTTCTTT. Looking up the rest from reference TRBV11-3 and TRBJ1-1 gives the full variable domain: EAGVVQSPRYKIIEKKQPVAFWCNPISGHNTLYWYLQNLGQGPELLIRYENEEAVDDSQLPKDRFSAERLKGVDSTLKIQPAELGDSAVYLCASSLDSTGSTEAFFGQGTRLTVV.